The 19 T cell receptor beta chains given below trace back to one sample, sequenced in a study of cytomegalovirus exposure and HLA in healthy donors. The PCR made use of 60 Vbeta and 13 Jbeta primers. Assay used: immunoSEQ multiplex PCR; TCRdb lists only in-frame clones, some missing. The table lists about 70,000 clones, with 2.4% in the top ten. The sample comprised PBMCs. The receptors originated from a female donor in good health and CMV-seropositive.

The V gene is TRBV11-3, the J gene TRBJ2-7; 7 positions match TRBD2. This CDR3 is 15 amino acids long. The germline V gene has CDR1 SGHNT and CDR2 YENEEA. After removal of 3 bases from V and 5 bases from J, the junction contained 10 bases not matched to a gene. This CDR3 is CASSLSGGSVHEQYF. The DNA of the CDR3 is TGTGCCAGCAGCTTGTCGGGGGGTAGTGTCCACGAGCAGTACTTC.

The chain couples TRBV6-5 to TRBJ2-7; 8 nucleotides agree with TRBD2. The ends lost 7 bases at V and 7 bases at J; junction bases unmatched: 15. This CDR3 spans 15 amino acids. Germline loops: CDR1 MNHEY, CDR2 SVGAGI. CDR3 sequence: CASTTTSGVGIEQYF. Written as DNA, the CDR3 is TGTGCCAGCACCACAACTAGCGGCGTCGGGATAGAGCAGTACTTC.

The genes are TRBV7-3 and TRBJ2-1, with 11 bases identical to TRBD1. CDR1 is SGHTA and CDR2 is FQGTGA in the germline V gene. This CDR3 has 15 residues. The trim removed 5 bases at V and 8 bases at J, leaving 8 bases unmatched. The CDR3 DNA reads TGTGCCAGCAGCACCGGACAGGGGGCGGACGATGAGCAGTTCTTC. Encoded protein: CASSTGQGADDEQFF.

In the case of this clone: A read error may account for a junction end that differs from germline. This rearrangement joins TRBV7-9 to TRBJ2-2, with 7 nucleotides matching TRBD2. Looked up from germline, CDR1 is SEHNR and CDR2 is FQNEAQ (reference sequence). The CDR3 consists of 16 residues. The CDR3 loop is CASSLAEGPVPGELFF. The CDR3 coding sequence is TGTGCCAGCAGCCTAGCGGAGGGTCCGGTTCCCGGGGAGCTGTTTTTT.

J is TRBJ2-3 and V is TRBV2; TRBD2 agrees at 9 bases. CDR1 is SNHLY and CDR2 is FYNNEI in the germline V gene. With V trimmed by 5 bases and J by 3 bases, 6 bases remained unmatched. The CDR3 length is 15 residues. The CDR3 nucleotides read TGTGCCAGCAGTATACGACTAGCGGTGACAGATACGCAGTATTTT. It encodes CASSIRLAVTDTQYF.

The J gene is TRBJ1-4, the V gene TRBV18; D uncertain. The germline gives CDR1 KGHSH, CDR2 LQKENI. Trimming shortened V by 5 bases and J by 7 bases, and 17 bases separated the two germline ends. The CDR3 sequence is 15 residues long. The DNA of the CDR3 is TGTGCCAGCTCAACAACCCGGGTCCCGGGTGAAAAACTGTTTTTT. This encodes CASSTTRVPGEKLFF.

The V gene is TRBV9, the J gene TRBJ2-3, with 7 bases matching TRBD2. Germline trimming cut 0 bases from V and 3 bases from J; bases unmatched to any gene: 7. The CDR3 has 16 residues. The germline gives CDR1 SGDLS, CDR2 YYNGEE. The CDR3 here is CASSVGPGGGTDTQYF. For the CDR3, the DNA is TGTGCCAGCAGCGTAGGTCCGGGGGGTGGGACAGATACGCAGTATTTT.

The rearrangement uses TRBV10-3 and TRBJ1-2, with 8 bases that match TRBD1. Germline V gives CDR1 ENHRY, CDR2 SYGVKD. V was pared by 11 bases and J by 0 bases, with 11 bases of the junction left unmatched. The CDR3 covers 15 residues. CDR3: CAPASGTGPNYGYTF. The CDR3 DNA reads as TGTGCCCCCGCCTCCGGGACAGGCCCTAACTATGGCTACACCTTC.

V is TRBV6-5 and J is TRBJ1-2; no clear D. Germline CDR1 is MNHEY and CDR2 is SVGAGI. V shed 0 bases and J shed 1 base, with 6 bases lying between them. The CDR3 loop spans 14 amino acids. This CDR3 is CASSYSTDNYGYTF. The CDR3, as DNA: TGTGCCAGCAGTTACTCTACAGATAACTATGGCTACACCTTC.

The V call is TRBV5-6, the J call TRBJ2-3, with a possible D match to TRBD2 (6 bases). V was pared by 0 bases and J by 5 bases, with 22 bases between. Per the germline V gene, CDR1 is SGHDT and CDR2 is YYEEEE. The CDR3 sequence is 18 residues long. The CDR3 reads CASSLAGRGPEQIDTQYF. The CDR3 nucleotides read TGTGCCAGCAGCTTGGCGGGGCGGGGCCCGGAGCAGATAGATACGCAGTATTTT.

J is TRBJ2-3 and V is TRBV5-4; D unclear. Germline-derived CDR1 and CDR2 are SGHNT and YYREEE (reference sequence). This CDR3 region has 11 residues. V was cut by 7 bases and J by 5 bases, with 8 bases left in between. This CDR3 reads CASGEVDTQYF. The DNA for the CDR3 is TGTGCCAGCGGTGAGGTAGATACGCAGTATTTT. The entire variable domain, with the rest obtained from reference TRBV5-4 and TRBJ2-3, is as follows: ETGVTQSPTHLIKTRGQQVTLRCSSQSGHNTVSWYQQALGQGPQFIFQYYREEENGRGNFPPRFSGLQFPNYSSELNVNALELDDSALYLCASGEVDTQYFGPGTRLTVL.

The DNA for the CDR3 is TGTGCCAGCAGCAAGGACAGGGGGCACACTGAAGCTTTCTTT. Translated, it gives CASSKDRGHTEAFF. This sequence joins TRBV9 and TRBJ1-1; TRBD1 matches at 11 bases. The CDR3 loop spans 14 amino acids. The germline V gene encodes CDR1 SGDLS and CDR2 YYNGEE. The V segment lost 4 bases and the J segment 3 bases; nucleotides outside the gene matches: 2. Together with reference TRBV9 and TRBJ1-1, the CDR3 gives the full variable domain: DSGVTQTPKHLITATGQRVTLRCSPRSGDLSVYWYQQSLDQGLQFLIQYYNGEERAKGNILERFSAQQFPDLHSELNLSSLELGDSALYFCASSKDRGHTEAFFGQGTRLTVV.

The J gene is TRBJ1-6, the V gene TRBV6-1, with 11 bases matching TRBD1. The germline V gene encodes CDR1 MNHNS and CDR2 SASEGT. The trim removed 1 base at V and 10 bases at J, leaving 0 bases unmatched. The CDR3 covers 14 residues. This chain's CDR3 is CASSEGTGGSPLHF. The CDR3, as DNA: TGTGCCAGCAGTGAAGGGACAGGGGGCTCACCCCTCCACTTT.

V and J are TRBV6-5 and TRBJ2-3, with D maybe TRBD1 (5 bases). Germline CDR1 reads MNHEY; CDR2 reads SVGAGI. V lost 8 bases and J 0 bases, leaving 9 bases between the germline ends. The CDR3 has 13 amino acids. The CDR3 is CASGALSTDTQYF. DNA for the CDR3: TGTGCCAGCGGGGCCCTCAGCACAGATACGCAGTATTTT.

V gene TRBV19 combines with J gene TRBJ2-5; the match to TRBD1 covers 10 bases. Per the germline V gene, CDR1 is LNHDA and CDR2 is SQIVND (reference sequence). The CDR3 runs 14 residues. Germline trimming cut 7 bases from V and 5 bases from J; bases unmatched to any gene: 7. CDR3 DNA: TGTGCCAGTACGGGACAGGGGATTGGCGAGACCCAGTACTTC. It translates to CASTGQGIGETQYF. Complete variable domain (other parts from reference TRBV19 and TRBJ2-5): DGGITQSPKYLFRKEGQNVTLSCEQNLNHDAMYWYRQDPGQGLRLIYYSQIVNDFQKGDIAEGYSVSREKKESFPLTVTSAQKNPTAFYLCASTGQGIGETQYFGPGTRLLVL.

J is TRBJ2-7 and V is TRBV6-1; the D gene is possibly TRBD1 (5 bases). The germline V gene has CDR1 MNHNS and CDR2 SASEGT. Between the trimmed V and J ends, which lost 2 bases and 5 bases, there was a span of 13 bases. The CDR3 consists of 14 residues. The CDR3 here is CASSERGRSDEQYF. In nucleotides, the CDR3 is TGTGCCAGCAGTGAAAGGGGCCGCAGCGACGAGCAGTACTTC.

The rearrangement links TRBV29-1 to TRBJ2-7; 11 bases agree with TRBD1. This CDR3 is 14 amino acids long. V was pared by 7 bases and J by 2 bases, with 7 bases of the junction left unmatched. Germline CDR1 reads SQVTM; CDR2 reads ANQGSEA. DNA of the CDR3: TGCAGCGCCATGGGACAGGGGGGAGCCTACGAGCAGTACTTC. It yields the protein CSAMGQGGAYEQYF.

The genes are TRBV9 and TRBJ1-2; no firm D call. The CDR3 extends over 13 amino acids. Germline V lookup: CDR1 SGDLS, CDR2 YYNGEE. V was shortened by 0 bases and J by 1 base, with 4 bases between the two germline ends. The CDR3: CASSVVSNYGYTF. The CDR3 nucleotides are TGTGCCAGCAGCGTAGTCAGTAACTATGGCTACACCTTC.

The CDR3 loop reads CASSPRVNAEAFF. In DNA, the CDR3 is TGTGCCAGCAGCCCGCGGGTTAACGCTGAAGCTTTCTTT. J is TRBJ1-1 and V is TRBV14; D gene ambiguous. The CDR3 consists of 13 residues. Deletions cut 4 bases from V and 6 bases from J, with 12 bases between. CDR1 and CDR2 from the germline V gene are SGHDN and FVKESK.